The T cell receptor beta chain described here comes from a study of cytomegalovirus exposure and HLA in healthy donors. Across the whole study: The 90 to 150 validation repertoires and the approximately 670 first-cohort repertoires shared a platform, a later analysis reported.

Germline V CDR1 and CDR2: MNHEY, SVGAGI. The length of the CDR3 is 14 residues. Trimming cost V 5 bases and J 4 bases; bases outside gene matches: 6. Concerning this clone itself: The antigen is not known.

Study results and limitations: Whilst most TCR sequences proved rare, a subset of public TCRs occurred across many donors. The investigators catalogued under 200 TCR beta chains as cytomegalovirus-associated.

Produced via immunoSEQ multiplex PCR; TCRdb's table is partial and in-frame only. The sample records approximately 160,000 clones, under 95% being singletons. This TCR was recovered from a woman aged 18 to 35 in good health and CMV-seropositive. V usage is TRBV6-5 and J usage is TRBJ1-2; 8 positions match TRBD1. The sample taken for sequencing was PBMCs. CDR3 region: CASSPRQGTYGYTF. The CDR3 DNA follows: TGTGCCAGCAGTCCCAGACAGGGGACCTATGGCTACACCTTC.